The present T cell receptor (beta chain) was sequenced within a study of immune evolution from preneoplasia to lung adenocarcinoma. This clone is a singleton in its sample. Its antigen is unknown. H&E slides confirmed each diagnosis, reviewed by two pathologists independently. Nucleic acids came from premalignant or tumor cells enriched by macro-dissection. Clones were read by immunoSEQ multiplex PCR, and TCRdb kept only the in-frame ones, dropping some. The data hold roughly 8,800 clones, with about 81% observed a single time. Germline assignment: CDR1 MDHEN and CDR2 SYDVKM. The V segment lost 4 bases and the J segment 0 bases; nucleotides outside the gene matches: 6. The CDR3 is made up of 16 amino acids. Findings of the study overall: Normal lung had the highest top T cell clone frequencies.

This chain joins TRBV28 and TRBJ1-5; 7 bases agree with TRBD1. The sample consisted of FFPE lung adenocarcinoma in situ tissue. This clonotype originated in a person aged 65 to 85 with lung adenocarcinoma. CDR3 protein: CASSSRTGHSNQPQHF. DNA of the CDR3: TGTGCCAGCAGTTCCCGGACAGGCCATAGCAATCAGCCCCAGCATTTT.